Listed below are T cell receptor beta chains from one sample, sequenced in a study of shared clonotypes between healthy human individuals. TCRdb's table, derived via immunoSEQ multiplex PCR, lists solely in-frame clones and lacks some. The sample consists of a few million clones, more than 80% of them appearing once. Sequences were obtained from naive CD4+ T cells from PBMCs. The receptors originated from a man in his late teens or twenties in good health. Some clones in this sample may be carry-over from other donors' samples. Both conserved end residues are part of each CDR3. The D gene is left open where the match is weak. Not every row has a clone size; where given, it reads once, few, many or a size class.

v_gene	j_gene	d_gene	abundance	CDR3aa	CDR3nt
TRBV7-8	TRBJ2-1	-	-	CASSPEQGYSYNEQFF	TGTGCCAGCAGCCCGGAACAGGGCTACTCCTACAATGAGCAGTTCTTC
TRBV14	TRBJ1-4	-	-	CASSQGVFGDAGEKLFF	TGTGCCAGCAGCCAAGGGGTCTTCGGGGACGCTGGCGAAAAACTGTTTTTT
TRBV2	TRBJ2-2	TRBD1	-	CASRGGRGQAILNTGELFF	TGTGCCAGCAGAGGGGGGCGGGGACAGGCAATTCTGAACACCGGGGAGCTGTTTTTT
TRBV7-2	TRBJ2-4	-	-	CASSQLRGANIQYF	TGTGCCAGCAGCCAACTTAGGGGGGCTAACATTCAGTACTTC
TRBV7-8	TRBJ2-7	-	-	CASSLAGYQGSNEQYF	TGTGCCAGCAGCTTAGCTGGCTATCAAGGTTCCAACGAGCAGTACTTC
TRBV9	TRBJ2-5	-	-	CASSVAPQETQYF	TGTGCCAGCAGCGTAGCCCCACAAGAGACCCAGTACTTC
TRBV27	TRBJ2-7	TRBD2	-	CASSLAGGAYEQYF	TGTGCCAGCAGTCTAGCGGGAGGGGCCTACGAGCAGTACTTC
TRBV4-2	TRBJ2-7	-	-	CASSPGRTDYEQYF	TGTGCCAGCAGCCCCGGCCGGACGGACTACGAGCAGTACTTC
TRBV2	TRBJ1-5	TRBD1	-	CASRAGQVGNQPQHF	TGTGCCAGCAGGGCCGGACAGGTGGGCAATCAGCCCCAGCATTTT
TRBV5-4	TRBJ2-7	TRBD1	-	CASRSRDRPYEQYF	TGTGCCAGCAGGAGCCGGGACAGGCCCTACGAGCAGTACTTC
TRBV28	TRBJ2-7	-	-	CASMRGQGNHEQYF	TGTGCCAGCATGAGAGGGCAGGGGAACCACGAGCAGTACTTC
TRBV7-8	TRBJ2-1	-	-	CASSSPLGGRDQTDEQFF	TGTGCCAGCAGCTCCCCCCTGGGTGGGCGGGACCAAACAGATGAGCAGTTCTTC
TRBV6-5	TRBJ1-6	TRBD1	-	CASSYNRGDSPLHF	TGTGCCAGCAGTTACAACAGGGGTGATTCACCCCTCCACTTT
TRBV6-5	TRBJ1-5	-	-	CASSYSRGQPQHF	TGTGCCAGCAGTTACTCGAGGGGTCAGCCCCAGCATTTT
TRBV11-3	TRBJ2-7	-	-	CASSFTGNSYEQYF	TGTGCCAGCAGCTTTACCGGCAACTCCTACGAGCAGTACTTC
TRBV4-3	TRBJ2-5	-	once	CASSQDGLGETQYF	TGCGCCAGCAGCCAAGATGGGCTGGGGGAGACCCAGTACTTC
TRBV28	TRBJ1-4	-	-	CASTGFLNEKLFF	TGTGCCAGCACCGGGTTTCTTAATGAAAAACTGTTTTTT
TRBV20-1	TRBJ1-1	-	-	CSGGRNTEAFF	TGCAGCGGCGGACGGAACACTGAAGCTTTCTTT
TRBV19	TRBJ1-2	-	-	CASSPPQVAFGYTF	TGTGCCAGTAGTCCCCCCCAGGTTGCTTTTGGCTACACCTTC
TRBV28	TRBJ2-7	-	-	CASSKPQWVKDEQYF	TGTGCCAGCAGCAAACCCCAGTGGGTCAAAGACGAGCAGTACTTC
TRBV6-4	TRBJ1-1	TRBD1	-	CASLTGVVPNTEAFF	TGTGCCAGCCTTACAGGGGTGGTACCGAACACTGAAGCTTTCTTT
TRBV7-2	TRBJ2-1	TRBD2	-	CASSPTGSGRNEQFF	TGTGCCAGCAGCCCAACGGGAAGCGGGAGAAATGAGCAGTTCTTC
TRBV19	TRBJ1-5	TRBD1	few	CASSLPRDRGQPQHF	TGTGCCAGTAGTCTCCCCCGGGACAGGGGACAGCCCCAGCATTTT
TRBV7-3	TRBJ2-2	-	-	CASSPRRTGELFF	TGTGCCAGCAGCCCCCGGCGGACCGGGGAGCTGTTTTTT